Listed below are T cell receptor beta chains from one sample, sequenced in a study of T cell clonotyping in hematopoietic cell transplantation. Sequencing was performed with immunoSEQ multiplex PCR; in TCRdb, only in-frame clones are kept and a portion is missing. In the table there are around 80,000 clones, 90% to 96% of which are singletons. The source was peripheral blood mononuclear cells, collected before stem cell transplant. The receptors originated from a woman between 50 and 59 years old with acute myeloid leukemia. Some clones in this sample may be carry-over from other donors' samples. The CDR3 runs from the conserved cysteine through the conserved F or W. Fields, in order: D gene, V gene, J gene, clone size, CDR3 DNA, CDR3 protein. The D gene is left open where the match is weak. Expanded clones get a size class; other rows say once, few or many, or leave the size out.

.,TRBV6-5,TRBJ2-3,.,TGTGCCAGCAGTTACAGGATTAGCACAGATACGCAGTATTTT,CASSYRISTDTQYF
.,TRBV6-5,TRBJ2-5,.,TGTGCCAGCAGTTACTCGTATGTAACCCAAGAGACCCAGTACTTC,CASSYSYVTQETQYF
.,TRBV7-9,TRBJ2-7,.,TGTGCCAGCAGCTTATCCCTTCAAAGCTCCTACGAGCAGTACTTC,CASSLSLQSSYEQYF
.,TRBV27,TRBJ2-2,.,TGTGCCAGCAGTCCGTCCTCCACCGGGGAGCTGTTTTTT,CASSPSSTGELFF
TRBD2,TRBV28,TRBJ2-6,.,TGTGCCAGCTGCCCCGAACCCGGGACTAACTTTTTCTCTGGGGCCAACGTCCTGACTTTC,CASCPEPGTNFFSGANVLTF
TRBD1,TRBV5-6,TRBJ1-2,.,TGTGCCAGCAGCTTGGAATCAGGGGGGTACTATGGCTACACCTTC,CASSLESGGYYGYTF
TRBD1,TRBV20-1,TRBJ1-1,.,TGCAGTGCGGACAGGGGTTGGGCTTTCTTT,CSADRGWAFF
.,TRBV19,TRBJ2-2,.,TGTGCCAGTAGTACGGGACCGACCACCGGGGAGCTGTTTTTT,CASSTGPTTGELFF
.,TRBV27,TRBJ2-1,.,TGTGCCAGCAGTTCTCCTCCCTCCCAATCCAATGAGCAGTTCTTC,CASSSPPSQSNEQFF
TRBD1,TRBV30,TRBJ2-5,.,TGTGCCTGGAGCGCCGGACAGGGGGAGACCCAGTACTTC,CAWSAGQGETQYF
.,TRBV11-1,TRBJ2-7,.,TGTGCCAGCAGTAGGGGGATGTCCTACGAGCAGTACTTC,CASSRGMSYEQYF
TRBD1,TRBV28,TRBJ1-2,.,TGTGCCAGCAGTTTAGGGACAGAGATCTATGGCTACACCTTC,CASSLGTEIYGYTF
.,TRBV30,TRBJ1-4,.,TGTGCCTGGAGGAGCGTGTATGTGGGGGAAAAACTGTTTTTT,CAWRSVYVGEKLFF
.,TRBV30,TRBJ1-4,once,TGTGCCTGGAGTTCCGCAAATGAAAAACTGTTTTTT,CAWSSANEKLFF
TRBD1,TRBV6-1,TRBJ2-7,.,TGTGCCAGCAGCAAAGGGGACAGAGCATACGAGCAGTACTTC,CASSKGDRAYEQYF
TRBD1,TRBV9,TRBJ1-2,.,TGTGCCAGCAGCCTAGGGACAGGGCAAAACTATGGCTACACCTTC,CASSLGTGQNYGYTF
TRBD1,TRBV27,TRBJ2-7,.,TGTGCCAGCCGCCGGGGGACAGGATCCGTTCGGGTTTACGAGCAGTACTTC,CASRRGTGSVRVYEQYF
TRBD1,TRBV6-5,TRBJ2-5,.,TGTGCCAGCAGAACGACAGGGGTGGAGACCCAGTACTTC,CASRTTGVETQYF